The clone carrying this T cell receptor beta chain has a handful of counts. Its target is unknown. This entry belongs to a study of vaccination and CD4 T cells after COVID-19. For the study at large: Each participant was administered two doses of a vaccine, which was either BNT162b2 or mRNA-1273.

Germline loops: CDR1 SGHTA, CDR2 FQGNSA. Trimming took off 2 bases at V and 8 bases at J, with 16 bases between the two ends. The CDR3 is made up of 15 amino acids. CD4+ T cells that had been cultured provided DNA sequenced with the Oncomine TCR Beta short-read assay. The authors extracted genomic DNA from cultured CD4+ T cells. Each CDR3 protein gets one entry after TCRdb re-called the PCR reads with MiXCR. The table has 20,000 or so distinct CDR3 sequences, more than 50% seen once. Study-wide results and limits: Median roughly 86% of reactive clones detected in convalescent patients emerged only post-vaccination.

Treatment defined: roughly 11-day PBMC culture with coronavirus spike peptide pools or control peptides (ViraFEST assay). ViraFEST grew antigen-specific T cells using peptide pools, then sequenced TCRs. This chain uses TRBV7-2 with TRBJ2-1; D is ambiguous. The receptor was isolated from a human donor who had recovered from COVID-19. Sequencing was performed on CD4+ T cells from blood, cultured in vitro. The chain's CDR3 is CASSLLGQHSDEQFF. The CDR3, as DNA: TGTGCCAGCAGCTTATTAGGGCAGCACAGCGATGAGCAGTTCTTC.